This T cell receptor (beta chain) was profiled in a study of T-cell memory formation after mild COVID-19. Whole-study findings and limits: A second wave expanding day 15 to 37 was CD4+-biased; contracting clones were balanced. Pre-infection memory carried some responding clones, suggesting that cross-reactive memory joined. Mainly CM and EM harbored the contracting CD4+ clones; mainly EMRA harbored the CD8+ ones.

This CDR3 comprises 16 residues. Trimming left V 0 bases short and J 7 bases short, with 16 bases between. Germline-derived CDR1 and CDR2 are SGDLS and YYNGEE. Notes on this clonotype: Its antigen is unknown.

TCR alpha and TCR beta cDNA libraries with sample barcodes and UMIs came from 5'RACE using constant-segment primers. TCRdb called the 5' RACE reads again in MiXCR, with one record for every CDR3 protein. The sample lists approximately 500,000 distinct CDR3 sequences, about 23% occurring once. This TCR was recovered from an adult woman who had mild COVID-19 (a few samples of this study predate the infection). Cell type and time point are not known. The rearrangement links TRBV9 to TRBJ1-4; D not resolved. Sequenced material: PBMCs or a T cell subset sorted from them (not recorded which). CDR3 nucleotides: TGTGCCAGCAGCGTAGAGCTAGGAGGGAGCGGTGAAAAACTGTTTTTT. Amino acid sequence: CASSVELGGSGEKLFF.